Below are 30 T cell receptor beta chains sequenced from a single sample in a study of CD8 T cells in ankylosing spondylitis. Study-wide results and limits: In ankylosing spondylitis blood, a motif of roughly eight highly homologous TCR beta variants appeared characteristic.

TCRdb re-called the 5' RACE reads through MiXCR, storing one row per CDR3 protein. In the table there are more than 500,000 distinct CDR3 sequences, approximately 5% of which are singletons. Their recognized antigens are unknown. The sequencing sample was made of blood, either unsorted or a sorted T cell fraction (not recorded which). The receptors derive from a male donor with ankylosing spondylitis.

V gene TRBV3-1 combines with J gene TRBJ1-1; 8 bases match TRBD1. Losses at the gene ends were 6 bases for V and 3 bases for J; bases not matched to a gene: 6. The germline V gene has CDR1 LGHDT and CDR2 YNNKEL (reference sequence). The length of the CDR3 is 14 residues. Here the CDR3 DNA reads TGTGCCAGCAGGCACAGGGGGGTCTACACTGAAGCTTTCTTT. Amino acid sequence: CASRHRGVYTEAFF.

This clonotype showed up many times. J is TRBJ1-4 and V is TRBV29-1; no definite D call. CDR1 SQVTM and CDR2 ANQGSEA come from the germline V gene. This CDR3 comprises 12 residues. The V gene lost 6 bases and the J gene lost 3 bases, with 8 bases spanning the gap. CDR3 loop: CSVRGSNEKLFF. CDR3 nucleotide sequence: TGCAGCGTCCGGGGTTCTAATGAAAAACTGTTTTTT.

At least ten counts were recorded for this clonotype. The gene calls are TRBV4-1 and TRBJ2-7, with 8 bases identical to TRBD2. Germline-derived CDR1 and CDR2 are MGHRA and YSYEKL. The CDR3 extends over 16 amino acids. V shed 1 base and J 6 bases; nucleotides not matched to a gene: 11. The CDR3 loop is CASSQGLGQTSGEQYF. The CDR3 region has the DNA TGCGCCAGCAGCCAAGGATTGGGACAAACTAGCGGCGAGCAGTACTTC.

This clonotype occurred many times. The J gene is TRBJ1-1, the V gene TRBV15; D ambiguous. Looked up from germline, CDR1 is LNHNV and CDR2 is YYDKDF (reference sequence). Trimming took off 3 bases at V and 4 bases at J, with 12 bases between the two ends. The CDR3 length is 14 residues. CDR3 loop: CATSRGISGTEAFF. The CDR3 coding sequence is TGTGCCACCAGCAGGGGAATTAGCGGCACTGAAGCTTTCTTT.

This clonotype was observed many times. This chain links TRBV7-2 with TRBJ1-5, with D perhaps TRBD1 (6 bases). The V end lost 5 bases, the J end lost 9 bases, and 11 bases lay between the germline ends. CDR3 size: 12 residues. CDR1 and CDR2 from the germline V gene are SGHTA and FQGNSA. CDR3 region: CASSPIRGPQHF. The CDR3 region has the DNA TGTGCCAGCAGCCCCATCAGGGGGCCCCAGCATTTT.

This clonotype was counted many times. This chain joins TRBV7-2 and TRBJ2-3; no clear D. The V end was cut by 4 bases, the J end by 6 bases, with 11 bases between. The CDR3 consists of 13 residues. CDR1 and CDR2 from the germline V gene are SGHTA and FQGNSA. In nucleotides, the CDR3 is TGTGCCAGCAGCTCAGGCGGCTCGGATACGCAGTATTTT. This codes for CASSSGGSDTQYF.

This clonotype came up many times. The V and J genes are TRBV28 and TRBJ2-7, with TRBD2 identical over 9 bases. Germline V lookup: CDR1 MDHEN, CDR2 SYDVKM. The CDR3 has 16 amino acids. V trimming: 5 bases; J trimming: 4 bases; junction bases outside the gene matches: 12. CDR3 DNA: TGTGCCAGCAGTCCAAGCGGGGGGTGGATTTCGTACGAGCAGTACTTC. It specifies CASSPSGGWISYEQYF.

This clonotype was counted only a few times. This rearrangement joins TRBV5-1 to TRBJ1-2; D is undetermined. The CDR3 is made up of 15 amino acids. With 2 bases removed from V and 8 bases from J, the gap between germline ends came to 19 bases. Germline CDR1 and CDR2: SGHRS and YFSETQ. As DNA, the CDR3 is TGCGCCAGCAGCTTAACTTTAGACCCTGCGGGGGGCTACACCTTC. Translating gives CASSLTLDPAGGYTF.

There are a few counts of this clonotype. The chain has TRBV20-1 and TRBJ2-7; D might be TRBD2 (5 bases). Trimming stripped 0 bases from V and 6 bases from J, with 18 bases between. The CDR3 totals 15 residues. CDR1 DFQATT and CDR2 SNEGSKA come from the germline V gene (reference sequence). CDR3 nucleotide sequence: TGCAGTGCTAGAGATCGGCGGGTGGGTCGGACCGAGCAGTACTTC. Translating it yields CSARDRRVGRTEQYF.

The chain recombines TRBV28 with TRBJ2-7; a weak D match, TRBD1 (6 bases). CDR1 MDHEN and CDR2 SYDVKM come from the germline V gene. V gave up 4 bases and J gave up 4 bases, with 17 bases separating them. The CDR3 has 15 amino acids. CDR3 sequence reads: CASSSQGFWVYEQYF. The DNA of the CDR3 is TGTGCCAGCAGTTCACAGGGTTTTTGGGTTTACGAGCAGTACTTC.

This clonotype has ten or more counts. The rearrangement links TRBV6-5 to TRBJ2-5; no definite D call. Trimming pared 4 bases from V and 5 bases from J, leaving 11 bases between. Looked up from germline, CDR1 is MNHEY and CDR2 is SVGAGI. This CDR3 has 13 residues. CDR3 bases: TGTGCCAGCAGTTCTGAAAGGTTGGAGACCCAGTACTTC. Translation: CASSSERLETQYF.

This clonotype was recorded at least ten times. CDR3 bases: TGTGCCAGCAGTTTCGGCGGGGGGCGCGGAAACACTGAAGCTTTCTTT. Encoded protein: CASSFGGGRGNTEAFF. The chain employs TRBV12-3 or TRBV12-4 and TRBJ1-1; D possibly corresponds to TRBD1 (6 bases). V lost 3 bases and J 2 bases, leaving 16 bases between the germline ends. This CDR3 spans 16 amino acids.

This clonotype appeared many times. V gene TRBV20-1 combines with J gene TRBJ2-7, with 10 bases lining up with TRBD2. The CDR3 consists of 15 residues. CDR1 DFQATT and CDR2 SNEGSKA come from the germline V gene (reference sequence). V gave up 0 bases and J gave up 2 bases; unmatched junction bases: 4. The CDR3 DNA reads TGCAGTGCTAGAGATCTAGCGGGGGACCCCTACGAGCAGTACTTC. Its protein is CSARDLAGDPYEQYF.

This clonotype has at least ten counts. V and J are TRBV11-1 and TRBJ1-6; no definite D call. Germline V lookup: CDR1 SGHAT, CDR2 FQDESV (reference sequence). The CDR3 runs to 16 residues. Trimming stripped 3 bases from V and 0 bases from J, with 9 bases between. CDR3 coding DNA: TGTGCCAGCAGCTTCACGCCCTTCTCCTATAATTCACCCCTCCACTTT. Protein sequence: CASSFTPFSYNSPLHF.

This clonotype was counted at least ten times. The J gene is TRBJ1-1, the V gene TRBV18; no clear D gene. The CDR3 runs to 11 residues. CDR1 is KGHSH and CDR2 is LQKENI in the germline V gene. V lost 6 bases and J 4 bases, leaving 6 bases between the germline ends. DNA of the CDR3: TGTGCCAGCTCGAAACGCACTGAAGCTTTCTTT. This gives the protein CASSKRTEAFF.

In this sample, this clonotype turned up many times. V gene TRBV6-2 or TRBV6-3 combines with J gene TRBJ2-6, with unresolved D. This CDR3 is built from 17 residues. Trimming removed 6 bases from V and 0 bases from J, with 15 bases in between. Germline V CDR1 and CDR2: MNHEY, SVGEGT. CDR3 bases: TGTGCCAGCAGCCCGACATGGTGGAGCTCTGGGGCCAACGTCCTGACTTTC. This gives the protein CASSPTWWSSGANVLTF.

At least ten counts were recorded for this clonotype. The chain is built from TRBV10-3 and TRBJ1-2; D not certain. V was clipped by 8 bases and J by 2 bases, with 15 bases between them. This CDR3 region has 14 residues. The germline CDR1 and CDR2 sequences are ENHRY and SYGVKD. In DNA, the CDR3 is TGTGCCATCGGCTCTCCAAAGGGAAACTATGGCTACACCTTC. Translated, it gives CAIGSPKGNYGYTF.

In this sample, this clonotype turned up many times. The gene calls are TRBV3-1 and TRBJ2-1, with D tentatively TRBD1 (5 bases). The CDR3 length is 13 residues. V lost 4 bases to trimming and J lost 10 bases, with 14 bases between them. Germline V gene sequence: CDR1 LGHDT, CDR2 YNNKEL (reference sequence). CDR3 residues: CASSRTTGKEQFF. In DNA, the CDR3 is TGTGCCAGCAGCCGAACCACAGGAAAAGAGCAGTTCTTC.

With regard to this clonotype: A clone one base away is much larger, so this may be a read error. The rearrangement joins TRBV3-1 to TRBJ2-4, with TRBD2 matching over 8 bases. Germline values: CDR1 LGHDT, CDR2 YNNKEL (reference sequence). The CDR3 runs 16 residues. The CDR3 nucleotides are TGTGCCAGCAGCCACCCGACTAGCGCCACGAAAAACATGCAGTACTTC. Protein product: CASSHPTSATKNMQYF.

Points on this clonotype: A read error may be the cause here, since a much bigger clone is one base away. The chain links TRBV4-1 to TRBJ2-7; 10 nucleotides line up with TRBD1. This CDR3 is 15 amino acids long. CDR1 and CDR2 from the germline V gene are MGHRA and YSYEKL. CDR3 protein: CASSQWDRGGYEQSF. The CDR3 DNA sequence: TGCGCCAGCAGCCAATGGGACAGGGGCGGCTACGAGCAGTCCTTC.

The table lists this clonotype with many counts. The CDR3 sequence: CASSQDSSGRGYEQFF. The CDR3, as DNA: TGCGCCAGCAGCCAAGATTCGAGCGGGAGGGGGTATGAGCAGTTCTTC. J is TRBJ2-1 and V is TRBV4-1; 10 nucleotides line up with TRBD2. This CDR3 spans 16 amino acids. Germline assignment: CDR1 MGHRA and CDR2 YSYEKL. The V and J ends lost 0 bases and 8 bases, in that order; junction bases with no gene match: 7.

This clonotype showed up just a few times. The rearrangement links TRBV14 to TRBJ2-7; 7 bases line up with TRBD1. This CDR3 is 16 amino acids long. The germline gives CDR1 SGHDN, CDR2 FVKESK. Germline trimming cut 4 bases from V and 3 bases from J; bases unmatched to any gene: 12. The CDR3 region has the DNA TGTGCCAGCAGCCGATCCAAGGGGGCCTCTGGCTACGAGCAGTACTTC. It yields the protein CASSRSKGASGYEQYF.

At least ten counts were recorded for this clonotype. The chain joins TRBV12-3 or TRBV12-4 to TRBJ2-1; 9 bases are shared with TRBD1. The V gene end was trimmed by 6 bases and the J gene end by 0 bases; junction bases not matched to a gene: 3. The CDR3 runs 15 residues. CDR3 protein: CASRGTGISYNEQFF. In DNA, the CDR3 is TGTGCCAGCAGGGGGACAGGGATCTCCTACAATGAGCAGTTCTTC.

This clonotype was seen a handful of times. This chain links TRBV18 with TRBJ2-2, with TRBD1 matching over 9 bases. Trimming cost V 0 bases and J 7 bases; bases outside gene matches: 6. Germline CDR1 KGHSH, CDR2 LQKENI. The CDR3 consists of 16 residues. The CDR3 coding sequence is TGTGCCAGCTCACCACCCGGGACAGGGCTCGGCGGGGAGCTGTTTTTT. It translates to CASSPPGTGLGGELFF.

In its sample, this clonotype was seen many times. The V and J genes are TRBV5-1 and TRBJ1-1; D ambiguous. The CDR3 contains 12 residues. V was pared by 7 bases and J by 2 bases, with 9 bases between. Germline V CDR1 and CDR2: SGHRS, YFSETQ. The DNA for the CDR3 is TGCGCCAGCCGACACCCAAACACTGAAGCTTTCTTT. Its protein product is CASRHPNTEAFF. Full variable domain (rest looked up from reference TRBV5-1 and TRBJ1-1): KAGVTQTPRYLIKTRGQQVTLSCSPISGHRSVSWYQQTPGQGLQFLFEYFSETQRNKGNFPGRFSGRQFSNSRSEMNVSTLELGDSALYLCASRHPNTEAFFGQGTRLTVV.

This clonotype was observed at least ten times. The chain has TRBV7-2 and TRBJ2-3; the D is unclear. V was pared by 5 bases and J by 5 bases, with 14 bases between. Germline V gene sequence: CDR1 SGHTA, CDR2 FQGNSA. The CDR3 runs 14 residues. CDR3 nucleotide sequence: TGTGCCAGCAGCACCTATTTTGGGGAAGATACGCAGTATTTT. Translating it yields CASSTYFGEDTQYF.

This chain connects TRBV20-1 to TRBJ2-2; 9 bases match TRBD2. This CDR3 is built from 16 residues. J lost 3 bases, V lost 6 bases, and 11 bases had no gene match. Germline values: CDR1 DFQATT, CDR2 SNEGSKA (reference sequence). CDR3 coding DNA: TGCAGTGCCAGATTTGGCGGGGGGGCCTACACCGGGGAGCTGTTTTTT. This sequence encodes CSARFGGGAYTGELFF.

This clonotype has only a few counts. The chain has TRBV27 and TRBJ1-2; 7 bases align to TRBD1. V lost 2 bases, J lost 4 bases, and 13 bases stayed unmatched. This CDR3 contains 17 residues. Germline V lookup: CDR1 MNHEY, CDR2 SMNVEV (reference sequence). CDR3 region: CASSLKGSRGIFYGYTF. The CDR3 nucleotides are TGTGCCAGCAGTTTAAAAGGTTCCAGGGGGATATTCTATGGCTACACCTTC.

This clonotype was seen repeatedly, ten times or more. This rearrangement joins TRBV5-5 to TRBJ2-2; D may be TRBD1 (6 bases). This CDR3 region has 15 residues. Trimming pared 4 bases from V and 0 bases from J, leaving 10 bases between. The germline CDR1 and CDR2 sequences are SGHKS and YYEKEE (reference sequence). The CDR3 loop is CASSRGISNTGELFF. CDR3 DNA: TGTGCCAGCAGCAGGGGGATTTCGAACACCGGGGAGCTGTTTTTT.

This clonotype was found a few times. V is TRBV4-2 and J is TRBJ2-5; possibly TRBD1 for D (6 bases). CDR1 LGHNA and CDR2 YNFKEQ come from the germline V gene. This CDR3 contains 14 residues. The V end was cut by 4 bases, the J end by 5 bases, with 14 bases between. In DNA, the CDR3 is TGTGCCAGCAGCCCGAGACAGGTGGAGGAGACCCAGTACTTC. It codes for CASSPRQVEETQYF.